A selection of T cell receptor beta chains follows, all from one sample in a study of somatic mutations in cytotoxic T cells in rheumatoid arthritis. Some clones are missing from TCRdb's copy, which holds only in-frame ones; the method was immunoSEQ multiplex PCR. The table lists several thousand clones, about 80% of them singletons. The material sequenced was CD8+ T cells sorted from blood. These receptor sequences come from a woman in her forties or fifties in good health. Both conserved end residues are part of each CDR3. Fields, in order: V gene, D gene, clone size, J gene, CDR3 DNA, CDR3 protein. D genes are given only for firm matches. Only part of the rows carry a size: once, few, many, or a class if the clone is expanded.

v_call: TRBV7-9; d_call: TRBD2; clone_size: large; j_call: TRBJ2-2; cdr3_nt: TGTGCCAGCAGCTTAGCTCCCCGGGGGGCCGGGGAGCTGTTTTTT; cdr3_aa: CASSLAPRGAGELFF
v_call: TRBV27; d_call: NA; clone_size: NA; j_call: TRBJ1-1; cdr3_nt: TGTGCCAGCAGTTCCCAAGCTTTCAGGGAATACACTGAAGCTTTCTTT; cdr3_aa: CASSSQAFREYTEAFF
v_call: TRBV5-4; d_call: TRBD1; clone_size: NA; j_call: TRBJ1-6; cdr3_nt: TGTGCCAGCAGCTGGACAGGTACCTATAATTCACCCCTCCACTTT; cdr3_aa: CASSWTGTYNSPLHF
v_call: TRBV29-1; d_call: TRBD1; clone_size: NA; j_call: TRBJ2-2; cdr3_nt: TGCAGCGTTGAGTACAGGGGGCGCCGCGGGGAGCTGTTTTTT; cdr3_aa: CSVEYRGRRGELFF
v_call: TRBV29-1; d_call: NA; clone_size: NA; j_call: TRBJ2-7; cdr3_nt: TGCAGCGTTGACCTACTAGACGCGACCGAGCAGTACTTC; cdr3_aa: CSVDLLDATEQYF
v_call: TRBV7-6; d_call: NA; clone_size: NA; j_call: TRBJ2-7; cdr3_nt: TGTGCCAGCAGCCCGTTCAGTGACTACGAGCAGTACTTC; cdr3_aa: CASSPFSDYEQYF
v_call: TRBV28; d_call: NA; clone_size: NA; j_call: TRBJ1-1; cdr3_nt: TGTGCCAGCAGCCCCAGGGGAATAGCTGAAGCTTTCTTT; cdr3_aa: CASSPRGIAEAFF
v_call: TRBV28; d_call: NA; clone_size: once; j_call: TRBJ2-1; cdr3_nt: TGTGCCAGCACCCTAGTCGCCCACAGGGACTCCTACAATGAGCAGTTCTTC; cdr3_aa: CASTLVAHRDSYNEQFF
v_call: TRBV7-9; d_call: TRBD1; clone_size: NA; j_call: TRBJ1-1; cdr3_nt: TGTGCCAGCAGCTCACGGGACAGGCGGACCCCCACTGAAGCTTTCTTT; cdr3_aa: CASSSRDRRTPTEAFF
v_call: TRBV7-2; d_call: NA; clone_size: NA; j_call: TRBJ1-1; cdr3_nt: TGTGCCAGCAGCTTATCACGACTGGGTAGCACTGAAGCTTTCTTT; cdr3_aa: CASSLSRLGSTEAFF
v_call: TRBV10-3; d_call: TRBD1; clone_size: NA; j_call: TRBJ1-1; cdr3_nt: TGTGCCATCAGGGACGGACAGGGAAGGACTGAAGCTTTCTTT; cdr3_aa: CAIRDGQGRTEAFF
v_call: TRBV28; d_call: NA; clone_size: NA; j_call: TRBJ2-7; cdr3_nt: TGTGCCAGCAGTTTAGGGCAGACCGAGCAGTACTTC; cdr3_aa: CASSLGQTEQYF
v_call: TRBV7-2; d_call: NA; clone_size: NA; j_call: TRBJ1-3; cdr3_nt: TGTGCCAGCAGCTTAGCGTGGGAACAGGCCCCGAACTCTGGAAACACCATATATTTT; cdr3_aa: CASSLAWEQAPNSGNTIYF
v_call: TRBV27; d_call: TRBD1; clone_size: NA; j_call: TRBJ2-7; cdr3_nt: TGTGCCAGCAGGGGCCCCCGACAGGGGGCCCCTTTCTACGAGCAGTACTTC; cdr3_aa: CASRGPRQGAPFYEQYF
v_call: TRBV27; d_call: TRBD1; clone_size: NA; j_call: TRBJ2-1; cdr3_nt: TGTGCCAGCAGTTTGTCCCGGGACAGCATGTACAATGAGCAGTTCTTC; cdr3_aa: CASSLSRDSMYNEQFF
v_call: TRBV28; d_call: NA; clone_size: NA; j_call: TRBJ2-7; cdr3_nt: TGTGCCAGCGAACCCGATACCAACTCCTACGAGCAGTACTTC; cdr3_aa: CASEPDTNSYEQYF
v_call: TRBV29-1; d_call: TRBD1; clone_size: NA; j_call: TRBJ2-7; cdr3_nt: TGCAGCGTTGTTCCGGACAGGGGGGGCTACGAGCAGTACTTC; cdr3_aa: CSVVPDRGGYEQYF
v_call: TRBV10-3; d_call: NA; clone_size: few; j_call: TRBJ2-1; cdr3_nt: TGTGCCTCCATTCAGGCACAGGGTCGGAATGAGCAGTTCTTC; cdr3_aa: CASIQAQGRNEQFF
v_call: TRBV27; d_call: TRBD2; clone_size: NA; j_call: TRBJ2-5; cdr3_nt: TGTGCCAGCAGTTTATGGGAGGGAGAGACCCAGTACTTC; cdr3_aa: CASSLWEGETQYF
v_call: TRBV5-5; d_call: TRBD2; clone_size: few; j_call: TRBJ2-5; cdr3_nt: TGTGCCAGCAGCTTTCTAGCGGGGGTCCAAGAGACCCAGTACTTC; cdr3_aa: CASSFLAGVQETQYF
v_call: TRBV7-9; d_call: NA; clone_size: NA; j_call: TRBJ2-1; cdr3_nt: TGTGCCAGCAGCTTAGATGAGGGGCAGTTCTTC; cdr3_aa: CASSLDEGQFF
v_call: TRBV4-2; d_call: NA; clone_size: NA; j_call: TRBJ2-5; cdr3_nt: TGTGCCAGCAGCCAAGATCGAGAGGGAGTCCAAGAGACCCAGTACTTC; cdr3_aa: CASSQDREGVQETQYF